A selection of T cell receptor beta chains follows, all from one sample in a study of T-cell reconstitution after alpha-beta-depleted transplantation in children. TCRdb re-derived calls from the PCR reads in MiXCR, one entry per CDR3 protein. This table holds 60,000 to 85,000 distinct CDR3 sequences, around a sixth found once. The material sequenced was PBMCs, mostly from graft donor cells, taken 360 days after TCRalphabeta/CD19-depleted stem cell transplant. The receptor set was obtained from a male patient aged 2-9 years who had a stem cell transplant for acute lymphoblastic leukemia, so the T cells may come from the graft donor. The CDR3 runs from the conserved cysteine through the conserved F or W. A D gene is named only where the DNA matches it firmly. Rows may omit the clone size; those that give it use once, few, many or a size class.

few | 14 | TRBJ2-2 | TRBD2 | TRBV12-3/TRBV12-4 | TGTGCCAGCAGCCTAGCGGGCTCCACCGGGGAGCTGTTTTTT | CASSLAGSTGELFF
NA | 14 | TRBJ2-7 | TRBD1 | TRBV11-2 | TGTGCCAGCAGCTTTCTCGGACAGGGTTACGAGCAGTACTTC | CASSFLGQGYEQYF
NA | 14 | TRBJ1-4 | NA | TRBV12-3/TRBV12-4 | TGTGCCAGCAGTTTGAGGCAGGCTAATGAAAAACTGTTTTTT | CASSLRQANEKLFF
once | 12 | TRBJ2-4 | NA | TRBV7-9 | TGTGCCAGCAGCTTAGCGAGGAACATTCAGTACTTC | CASSLARNIQYF
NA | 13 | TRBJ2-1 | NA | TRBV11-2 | TGTGCCAGCAGCTTAGCCCTACCGAATGAGCAGTTCTTC | CASSLALPNEQFF
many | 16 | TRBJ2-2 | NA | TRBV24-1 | TGTGCCACCAGTGATATGGCTCCCTCCAGCACCGGGGAGCTGTTTTTT | CATSDMAPSSTGELFF
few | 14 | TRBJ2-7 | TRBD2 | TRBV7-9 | TGTGCCAGCAGTGGAACTAGCGGTACCTACGAGCAGTACTTC | CASSGTSGTYEQYF
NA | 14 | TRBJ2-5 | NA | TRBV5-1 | TGCGCCAGCAGCTTGGCCTACAGGGCGGGAACCCAGTACTTC | CASSLAYRAGTQYF
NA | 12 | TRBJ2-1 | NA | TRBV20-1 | TGCAGTGGGGCAGGGAGTTACAATGAGCAGTTCTTC | CSGAGSYNEQFF
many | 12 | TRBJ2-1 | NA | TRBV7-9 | TGTGCCAGCAGCTTTAGGTGGAATGAGCAGTTCTTC | CASSFRWNEQFF
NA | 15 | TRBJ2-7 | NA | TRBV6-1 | TGTGCCAGCTTAACACTGGGACATACCCTAAGAGAGCAGTACTTC | CASLTLGHTLREQYF
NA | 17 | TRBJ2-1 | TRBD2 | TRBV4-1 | TGCGCCAGCAGCCAAGAGGGGCATCTAGCGGGTCGCAATGAGCAGTTCTTC | CASSQEGHLAGRNEQFF
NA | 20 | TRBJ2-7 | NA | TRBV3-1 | TGTGCCAGCAGCTTGAGTCCCTTACAGAGATTGAGACGATTGGGCTACGAGCAGTACTTC | CASSLSPLQRLRRLGYEQYF
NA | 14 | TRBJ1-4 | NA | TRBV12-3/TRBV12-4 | TGTGCCAGCAGTTTAGGGTTTGCTAATGAAAAACTGTTTTTT | CASSLGFANEKLFF
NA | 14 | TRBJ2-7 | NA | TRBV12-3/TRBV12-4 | TGTGCCAGCAGTTTAGGCAGGAACTCCTACGAGCAGTACTTC | CASSLGRNSYEQYF
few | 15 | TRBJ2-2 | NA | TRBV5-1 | TGCGCCAGCAGCCTAGACAGGGCGGGAACCGGGGAGCTGTTTTTT | CASSLDRAGTGELFF
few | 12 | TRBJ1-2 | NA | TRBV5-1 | TGCGCCAGCAGCTTTCGACAGTGGGGCTACACCTTC | CASSFRQWGYTF
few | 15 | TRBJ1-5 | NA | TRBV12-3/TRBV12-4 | TGTGCCAGCAGTTTCCAGGGTAGGGGCAATCAGCCCCAGCATTTT | CASSFQGRGNQPQHF
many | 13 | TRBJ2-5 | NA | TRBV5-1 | TGCGCCAGCAGCTTGGCGGGGCCAGAGACCCAGTACTTC | CASSLAGPETQYF
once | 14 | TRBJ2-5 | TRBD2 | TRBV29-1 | TGCAGCGCATCGGGACTAGCGTACCAAGAGACCCAGTACTTC | CSASGLAYQETQYF
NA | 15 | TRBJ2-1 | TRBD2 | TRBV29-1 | TGCAGCGTATTGGGACTAGCGGGAGAATACAATGAGCAGTTCTTC | CSVLGLAGEYNEQFF
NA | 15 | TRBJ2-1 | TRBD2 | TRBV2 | TGTGCCAGCAAGGGGACTAGCGGGAGCCCTACTGAGCAGTTCTTC | CASKGTSGSPTEQFF